This T cell receptor beta chain was sequenced for a study of shared clonotypes between healthy human individuals. Notes on this clone: The antigen remains unidentified. Different DNA sequences within this sample yield the same CDR3.

This CDR3 is built from 14 residues. Germline lookup yields CDR1 SGHTA and CDR2 FQGNSA. Trimming pared 4 bases from V and 3 bases from J, leaving 9 bases between. Clones were sequenced by immunoSEQ multiplex PCR, and TCRdb holds only the in-frame ones, with some missing. The sample has about 2.1 million clones; more than 85% are singletons. Positive CCR7 selection of CD45RO-negative cells yielded the naive CD8 cells, and terminally differentiated effector memory CD45RA+ cells were excluded. Whole-study findings and limits: Since donors were few, the genetic and exposure-history diversity represented was limited. Shared clonotypes across all four donors exceeded non-shared ones in generation probability.

The chain couples TRBV7-2 to TRBJ2-2; D assignment may be TRBD1 or TRBD2 (5 bases each). The sequenced sample was naive CD8+ T cells from PBMCs. The receptor was isolated from a man aged 18 to 30 in good health. Some clones in this sample may be carry-over from other donors' samples. The DNA for the CDR3 is TGTGCCAGCAGCTCGGGACCATACACCGGGGAGCTGTTTTTT. Translating it yields CASSSGPYTGELFF.